Each of the 10 T cell receptor beta chains below was sequenced from the same sample in a study of cytomegalovirus exposure and HLA in healthy donors. PCR involved 60 Vbeta and 13 Jbeta primers. The data were produced by immunoSEQ multiplex PCR, yet TCRdb's version contains in-frame clones alone and is incomplete. The sample lists roughly 160,000 clones, roughly 75% seen once, with 1% in the top ten. The sequencing input was PBMCs. These receptors originate from a woman aged 45-60 years in good health and CMV-seropositive.

Details on this clone: Other nucleotide sequences from this sample produce the same CDR3. This chain uses TRBV5-4 with TRBJ1-1, with TRBD1 as a possible D gene (5 bases). The CDR3 consists of 13 residues. Germline V gives CDR1 SGHNT, CDR2 YYREEE (reference sequence). V gave up 0 bases and J gave up 3 bases, with 6 bases separating them. This chain's CDR3 is CASSLGRDTEAFF. Here the CDR3 DNA reads TGTGCCAGCAGCTTGGGCAGGGACACTGAAGCTTTCTTT.

This chain uses TRBV10-3 with TRBJ1-1, with no clear D. Trimming left V 4 bases short and J 1 base short, with 13 bases between. The germline gives CDR1 ENHRY, CDR2 SYGVKD. CDR3 size: 15 residues. CDR3 sequence reads: CAISGKAGQNTEAFF. The DNA for the CDR3 is TGTGCCATCAGTGGAAAGGCAGGCCAGAACACTGAAGCTTTCTTT.

This clone was observed a single time. The genes are TRBV6-5 and TRBJ1-1, with 8 bases aligning to TRBD1. V lost 4 bases and J lost 6; bases outside the gene matches: 7. CDR3 length equals 14 residues. Per germline, CDR1 MNHEY and CDR2 SVGAGI. The CDR3 reads CASSFRGQGSEAFF. The CDR3 nucleotides read TGTGCCAGCAGTTTCCGTGGACAGGGTTCTGAAGCTTTCTTT.

V is TRBV6-1 and J is TRBJ1-3, with D hard to call. Trimming pared 6 bases from V and 4 bases from J, leaving 10 bases between. This CDR3 contains 13 residues. In germline, CDR1 is MNHNS, CDR2 SASEGT. CDR3 sequence reads: CASRGLGGNTIYF. The DNA for the CDR3 is TGTGCCAGCAGAGGTCTAGGAGGAAACACCATATATTTT.

V gene TRBV21-1 combines with J gene TRBJ1-5; whether TRBD1, the table's D call, matches the DNA was not checked. TRBV21-1 is an annotated pseudogene. The CDR3 extends over 17 amino acids. This chain's CDR3 is CASSKAGNRAGNQPQHF. The DNA of the CDR3 is TGTGCCAGCAGCAAAGCAGGGAACAGGGCTGGCAATCAGCCCCAGCATTTT.

This chain uses TRBV12-5 with TRBJ1-1; 7 bases fit TRBD1. Germline V gene data show CDR1 as LGHNT and CDR2 as FRNRAP. This CDR3 comprises 15 residues. The junction had 7 bases not matched to a gene; V was cut back by 1 base and J by 5 bases. The CDR3 protein is CASGLGTGRRTEAFF. CDR3 bases: TGTGCTAGTGGTTTGGGGACAGGCCGGAGGACTGAAGCTTTCTTT.

The chain links TRBV5-1 to TRBJ2-2; TRBD2 matches at 7 bases. This CDR3 has 16 residues. Per germline, CDR1 SGHRS and CDR2 YFSETQ. Unmatched junction bases numbered 9, after V lost 2 bases and J lost 5 bases. The CDR3, as DNA: TGCGCCAGCAGCTTCCAACGGACTAGACTAACCGGGGAGCTGTTTTTT. This translates into CASSFQRTRLTGELFF.

The V call is TRBV19, the J call TRBJ2-3; 7 nucleotides match TRBD2. The CDR3 length is 16 residues. CDR1 and CDR2 (germline): LNHDA, SQIVND (reference sequence). Germline trimming cut 6 bases from V and 1 base from J; bases unmatched to any gene: 10. The CDR3: CASSPGGGSGTDTQYF. CDR3 sequence (DNA): TGTGCCAGTAGCCCCGGGGGAGGGTCGGGCACAGATACGCAGTATTTT.

A note on this clone: Mismatch with germline at one junction end may stem from a read error. The V and J genes are TRBV7-9 and TRBJ1-2; 7 bases align to TRBD1. The length of the CDR3 is 16 residues. From germline, CDR1 is SEHNR and CDR2 FQNEAQ (reference sequence). The DNA for the CDR3 is TGTTCCAGCAGCGAACAACCCCTGACAGGGTCCCATGGCTACACCTTC. Translation: CSSSEQPLTGSHGYTF.

The gene calls are TRBV9 and TRBJ2-5; 10 positions agree with TRBD2. The end of the DNA aligns better with TRBJ2-7, so the J call may be wrong. This CDR3 spans 15 amino acids. CDR1 is SGDLS and CDR2 is YYNGEE in the germline V gene. The CDR3: CASSGSGLAFDEQYF. The CDR3 nucleotides are TGTGCCAGCAGCGGATCGGGACTAGCGTTCGACGAGCAGTACTTC.